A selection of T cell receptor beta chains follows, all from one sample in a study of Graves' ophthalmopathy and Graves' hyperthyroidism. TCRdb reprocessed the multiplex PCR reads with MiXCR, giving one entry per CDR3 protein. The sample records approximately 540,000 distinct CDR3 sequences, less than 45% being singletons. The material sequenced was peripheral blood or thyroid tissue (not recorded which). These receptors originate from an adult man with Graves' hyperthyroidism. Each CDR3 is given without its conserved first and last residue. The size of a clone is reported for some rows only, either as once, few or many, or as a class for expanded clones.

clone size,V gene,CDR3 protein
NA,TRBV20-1,SARVDRRGTDTQY
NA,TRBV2,ASSLASVGAQY
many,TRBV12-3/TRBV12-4,ASSPQEYQPQH
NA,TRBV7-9,ASSLAGGKPYEQY
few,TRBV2,ASSPTRTGDNSPLH
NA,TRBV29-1,SLRPRAPSYEQY
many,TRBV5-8,ASSSGSSYGYT
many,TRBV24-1,ATSTTGKNTEAF
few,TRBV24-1,ATSETAGAQETQY
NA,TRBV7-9,ASSLGRGTSVYNEQF